This T cell receptor (beta chain) was observed in a study of T-cell memory formation after mild COVID-19. Study-level information: TCR clustering was largely donor specific.

A remark on this clonotype: An end of the junction does not agree with germline; a read error may underlie this.

The germline gives CDR1 SSHAT, CDR2 FNYEAQ (reference sequence). The CDR3 is 14 residues long. The authors produced TCR alpha and TCR beta cDNA libraries with sample barcodes and UMIs by 5'RACE using constant-segment primers. MiXCR, applied by TCRdb to the 5' RACE reads, yields one record per CDR3 protein. The repertoire holds around 7,000 distinct CDR3 sequences, with approximately 30% as singletons. The sequence was obtained from an adult woman who had mild COVID-19 (a few samples of this study predate the infection). Cell type and time point are not known. The chain is built from TRBV7-7 and TRBJ2-5; 9 bases agree with TRBD1. The material sequenced was PBMCs or a T cell subset sorted from them (not recorded which). Here the CDR3 reads CASSWDRDGETQYF. The CDR3 DNA follows: TGTGCTAGCAGCTGGGACAGGGACGGAGAGACCCAGTACTTC.